The present entry profiles one TCR beta chain with its context. The source of the sample is a study of T cells in tuberculosis. The wider study: This South African cohort compared adolescents with or without latent tuberculosis against adults with active tuberculosis. Within 7 days of starting treatment, or before, PBMC were stored.

Here immunoSEQ multiplex PCR was the method, and the copy in TCRdb shows in-frame clones only, minus some. The sample has roughly 34,000 clones; roughly 93% are singletons. Time point here: new active TB diagnosis, blood taken before or within 7 days of starting treatment. Included patients were adults of at least 18, HIV-seronegative, South African. Confirmation came from sputum smear and/or culture positivity for M. tuberculosis. Per the germline V gene, CDR1 is SGHRS and CDR2 is YFSETQ. The CDR3 is 13 amino acids. V was clipped by 0 bases and J by 7 bases, with 11 bases between them. Sequencing was performed on PBMCs, taken at tuberculosis diagnosis. The J gene is TRBJ2-7, the V gene TRBV5-1; tentatively, D is TRBD2 (5 bases). The TCR comes from an adult with tuberculosis. CDR3 loop: CASSLDPPGEQYF. The CDR3 nucleotides are TGCGCCAGCAGCTTGGATCCCCCGGGGGAGCAGTACTTC.